A single sample is the source of the 28 T cell receptor beta chains below, sequenced in a study of blood T cells in healthy people across ages. A J-beta primer mix and a sample-barcoded 5' primer were used in a second PCR of roughly 7 to 12 cycles. TCRdb itself ran the 5' RACE reads through MiXCR, one entry per CDR3 protein. The data contain hundreds of thousands of distinct CDR3 sequences, 35% to 50% of them singletons. The sequenced sample consisted of blood. All receptors come from an elderly man in good health.

The CDR3 nucleotides read TGCAGTGCTAGAGAGGACCAGGGCTACGAGCAGTACTTC. Encoded protein: CSAREDQGYEQYF. The rearrangement links TRBV20-1 to TRBJ2-7; the D gene is possibly TRBD1 (5 bases). The ends were cut back, 0 bases at V and 3 bases at J, with 9 bases in the middle. Germline CDR1 reads DFQATT; CDR2 reads SNEGSKA (reference sequence). The CDR3 is made up of 13 amino acids.

The CDR3 nucleotides are TGTGCCAGCAGCCCTCTTGGTGCGGGGGGATCCACAGATACGCAGTATTTT. Translating gives CASSPLGAGGSTDTQYF. The chain joins TRBV9 to TRBJ2-3; 8 bases fit TRBD2. V dropped 4 bases and J dropped 2; count of bases not matched to a gene: 12. Germline CDR1 is SGDLS and CDR2 is YYNGEE. The CDR3 runs to 17 residues. The full variable domain, with the rest looked up from reference TRBV9 and TRBJ2-3, is DSGVTQTPKHLITATGQRVTLRCSPRSGDLSVYWYQQSLDQGLQFLIQYYNGEERAKGNILERFSAQQFPDLHSELNLSSLELGDSALYFCASSPLGAGGSTDTQYFGPGTRLTVL.

The CDR3 is CASSQRLAADSYEQYF. CDR3 coding DNA: TGTGCCAGCAGCCAAAGGCTAGCGGCGGATTCCTACGAGCAGTACTTC. The V call is TRBV3-1, the J call TRBJ2-7; 7 bases line up with TRBD2. This CDR3 contains 16 residues. The ends lost 2 bases at V and 1 base at J; junction bases unmatched: 8. Germline V CDR1 and CDR2: LGHDT, YNNKEL (reference sequence).

The gene calls are TRBV6-5 and TRBJ2-7; D gene ambiguous. Looked up from germline, CDR1 is MNHEY and CDR2 is SVGAGI. The CDR3 is 11 amino acids. V was cut by 10 bases and J by 4 bases, with 11 bases left in between. The CDR3 DNA reads TGTGCCACCCTGGGGAATTACGAGCAGTACTTC. Translation: CATLGNYEQYF.

As to this clonotype: An end of the junction does not agree with germline; a read error may underlie this. The genes are TRBV19 and TRBJ2-3, with D uncertain. In germline, CDR1 is LNHDA, CDR2 SQIVND (reference sequence). The CDR3 runs to 14 residues. The CDR3 reads CASGISRSTDTQYF. The CDR3 DNA reads TGTGCCAGTGGTATTTCCAGAAGCACAGATACGCAGTATTTT.

This clonotype occurred a few times. This chain links TRBV12-3 or TRBV12-4 with TRBJ1-4; D is possibly TRBD1 (5 bases). This CDR3 is built from 15 residues. V dropped 3 bases and J dropped 8 bases, with 16 bases sitting between them. CDR3: CASSLIVGRDEKLFF. The CDR3 DNA sequence: TGTGCCAGCAGTTTGATAGTAGGGCGGGACGAAAAACTGTTTTTT.

The chain couples TRBV4-3 to TRBJ1-4; maybe TRBD1 (6 bases). Trimming removed 0 bases at V and 3 bases at J, with 20 bases between. Germline CDR1 reads LGHNA; CDR2 reads YSLEER. This CDR3 is built from 19 residues. The chain's CDR3 is CASSQEGGSSREANEKLFF. The CDR3 bases are TGCGCCAGCAGCCAAGAAGGGGGGTCCTCTCGGGAAGCTAATGAAAAACTGTTTTTT.

V gene TRBV7-3 combines with J gene TRBJ2-2; D is uncertain. Germline V gene data show CDR1 as SGHTA and CDR2 as FQGTGA. V shed 7 bases and J shed 7 bases, with 13 bases lying between them. The CDR3 is 13 amino acids. The CDR3 loop reads CASTASVDGELFF. The CDR3 DNA sequence: TGTGCCAGCACTGCCTCAGTAGACGGGGAGCTGTTTTTT.

This clonotype was counted between two and nine times. The chain uses TRBV20-1 and TRBJ1-6; 9 nucleotides align to TRBD1. V lost 5 bases to trimming and J lost 4 bases; unmatched junction nucleotides: 9. Germline CDR1 reads DFQATT; CDR2 reads SNEGSKA (reference sequence). The CDR3 length is 16 residues. CDR3 amino acids: CSASAGTGTYNSPLHF. CDR3 DNA: TGCAGTGCTTCCGCCGGGACAGGGACTTATAATTCACCCCTCCACTTT.

V and J are TRBV10-3 and TRBJ2-5; tentatively, D is TRBD2 (6 bases). Germline assignment: CDR1 ENHRY and CDR2 SYGVKD. With 3 bases removed from V and 5 bases from J, the gap between germline ends came to 16 bases. The length of the CDR3 is 15 residues. The CDR3 region has the DNA TGTGCCATCAGTGATCCCGGGACTGCCCGGGAGACCCAGTACTTC. It codes for CAISDPGTARETQYF.

The rearrangement joins TRBV4-1 to TRBJ2-4, with D possibly being TRBD1 or TRBD2 (7 bases each). The germline gives CDR1 MGHRA, CDR2 YSYEKL. This CDR3 spans 17 amino acids. Trimming pared 3 bases from V and 8 bases from J, leaving 23 bases between. The CDR3 sequence is CASSHSVTGEGGDIQYF. DNA of the CDR3: TGCGCCAGCAGCCACTCGGTCACAGGGGAGGGAGGGGACATTCAGTACTTC.

The V gene is TRBV28, the J gene TRBJ2-2; D is unclear. V was pared by 5 bases and J by 6 bases, with 16 bases between. This CDR3 spans 15 amino acids. Looked up from germline, CDR1 is MDHEN and CDR2 is SYDVKM. The chain's CDR3 is CASSTLRLGAGELFF. Here the CDR3 DNA reads TGTGCCAGCAGTACTCTCCGACTTGGGGCCGGGGAGCTGTTTTTT.

J is TRBJ2-1 and V is TRBV20-1; TRBD2 might be the D (5 bases). From germline, CDR1 is DFQATT and CDR2 SNEGSKA (reference sequence). The CDR3 is made up of 14 amino acids. Trimming stripped 3 bases from V and 6 bases from J, with 15 bases between. CDR3 sequence: CSARRRNRGNEQFF. The CDR3 coding sequence is TGCAGTGCTAGGCGGCGGAACCGGGGCAATGAGCAGTTCTTC.

As for this clonotype: One junction end does not reproduce the germline sequence, and a read error may be involved. The chain links TRBV12-3 or TRBV12-4 to TRBJ1-2, with 9 bases identical to TRBD1. The CDR3 spans 13 residues. CDR3 amino acids: CVSSPDRGYGYTF. For the CDR3, the DNA is TGTGTCAGCAGTCCCGACAGGGGGTATGGCTACACCTTC.

The V call is TRBV15, the J call TRBJ1-4; D may be TRBD1 (5 bases). The CDR3 extends over 15 amino acids. The germline V gene encodes CDR1 LNHNV and CDR2 YYDKDF (reference sequence). V lost 4 bases to trimming and J lost 3 bases, with 12 bases between them. In DNA form, the CDR3 reads TGTGCCACCAGCACCGGGGACGGGGCTAATGAAAAACTGTTTTTT. Translation gives CATSTGDGANEKLFF.

This clonotype was detected a few times. This chain links TRBV27 with TRBJ2-5; 8 positions agree with TRBD2. The germline V gene encodes CDR1 MNHEY and CDR2 SMNVEV (reference sequence). Trimming cost V 4 bases and J 0 bases; bases outside gene matches: 4. This CDR3 has 15 amino acids. CDR3 bases: TGTGCCAGCAGTTCGGGACTAGGCAACCAAGAGACCCAGTACTTC. This encodes CASSSGLGNQETQYF.

This clonotype appeared many times. CDR3 bases: TGCGCCAGCAGCCGGACCCAATGGGATGAAGCTTTCTTT. It specifies CASSRTQWDEAFF. The chain links TRBV4-3 to TRBJ1-1, with D unclear. Trimming shortened V by 4 bases and J by 7 bases, and 13 bases separated the two germline ends. This CDR3 spans 13 amino acids. Germline V gene lookup returns CDR1 LGHNA and CDR2 YSLEER.

The rearrangement links TRBV27 to TRBJ2-1; 15 bases align to TRBD2. Germline assignment: CDR1 MNHEY and CDR2 SMNVEV (reference sequence). This CDR3 spans 14 amino acids. V trimming: 7 bases; J trimming: 7 bases; junction bases outside the gene matches: 2. CDR3 sequence: CASKGTSGRNEQFF. CDR3 in DNA: TGTGCCAGCAAGGGGACTAGCGGGAGGAATGAGCAGTTCTTC.

The chain couples TRBV2 to TRBJ1-5, with 7 nucleotides matching TRBD1. This CDR3 is 13 amino acids long. V gave up 6 bases and J gave up 8 bases; unmatched junction bases: 7. Germline V gene sequence: CDR1 SNHLY, CDR2 FYNNEI. DNA of the CDR3: TGTGCCAGCAGGTTCCAGGGGGAAGAGCCCCAGCATTTT. It translates to CASRFQGEEPQHF.

The rearrangement links TRBV20-1 to TRBJ1-5; perhaps TRBD1 as D (5 bases). The CDR3 length is 16 residues. The V end lost 0 bases, the J end lost 3 bases, and 15 bases lay between the germline ends. In germline, CDR1 is DFQATT, CDR2 SNEGSKA (reference sequence). The CDR3: CSARDPGPESNQPQHF. CDR3 bases: TGCAGTGCTAGAGATCCGGGACCTGAGTCCAATCAGCCCCAGCATTTT.

With regard to this clonotype: This may come from a read error, since a much larger clone is one base off. This chain connects TRBV29-1 to TRBJ2-3; D gene uncertain. Germline values: CDR1 SQVTM, CDR2 ANQGSEA. This CDR3 is 13 amino acids long. V lost 2 bases, J lost 1 base, and 7 bases lay in between. CDR3 sequence: CSVENRGTDTQYF. DNA for the CDR3: TGCAGCGTTGAAAATCGGGGCACAGATACGCAGTATTTT.

This clonotype was observed a handful of times. This sequence joins TRBV6-2 or TRBV6-3 and TRBJ1-3, with D unclear. CDR3 length equals 15 residues. The germline V gene has CDR1 MNHEY and CDR2 SVGEGT. V lost 6 bases, J lost 2 bases, and 14 bases lay in between. CDR3 DNA sequence: TGTGCCAGCAGCTCCAGGTACTCGGCTGGAAACACCATATATTTT. Translated, it gives CASSSRYSAGNTIYF.

The chain carries TRBV7-9 and TRBJ1-4; TRBD1 matches 8 bases. V gave up 5 bases and J gave up 8 bases; unmatched junction bases: 10. The CDR3 sequence is 15 residues long. Germline loops: CDR1 SEHNR, CDR2 FQNEAQ (reference sequence). The DNA for the CDR3 is TGTGCCAGCAGCGGAAGACAGGGGACCACCGAAAAACTGTTTTTT. Translation: CASSGRQGTTEKLFF.

The chain has TRBV7-2 and TRBJ2-7; D possibly corresponds to TRBD2 (7 bases). The J call may be mistaken, given a closer DNA end match to TRBJ2-5. The CDR3 extends over 15 amino acids. Germline loops: CDR1 SGHTA, CDR2 FQGNSA. This chain's CDR3 is CASYELGGRGETQYF. The CDR3 DNA sequence: TGTGCCAGCTATGAACTGGGGGGGCGGGGAGAGACCCAGTACTTC.

The chain employs TRBV29-1 and TRBJ1-4; D gene unclear. Trimming cost V 5 bases and J 8 bases, with 12 bases left between them. The V gene's germline CDR1 is SQVTM and CDR2 ANQGSEA. This CDR3 has 12 amino acids. This chain's CDR3 is CSVRDGGEKLFF. CDR3 sequence (DNA): TGCAGCGTTCGAGACGGTGGGGAAAAACTGTTTTTT. The complete variable domain, with remaining parts taken from reference TRBV29-1 and TRBJ1-4, reads SAVISQKPSRDICQRGTSLTIQCQVDSQVTMMFWYRQQPGQSLTLIATANQGSEATYESGFVIDKFPISRPNLTFSTLTVSNMSPEDSSIYLCSVRDGGEKLFFGSGTQLSVL.

The rearrangement links TRBV20-1 to TRBJ2-7; 14 positions agree with TRBD2. The closer fit of TRBJ2-5 to the DNA end suggests the J call may be wrong. The CDR3 runs to 16 residues. Per the germline V gene, CDR1 is DFQATT and CDR2 is SNEGSKA (reference sequence). The CDR3 nucleotides read TGCAGTGCCAACCCCCCCGGGACTAGCGGGAGAGAGACCCAGTACTTC. Its translation: CSANPPGTSGRETQYF.

The chain is built from TRBV20-1 and TRBJ2-7, with 8 bases lining up with TRBD2. Unmatched junction bases numbered 17, after V lost 6 bases and J lost 7 bases. This CDR3 has 15 residues. Germline V gene lookup returns CDR1 DFQATT and CDR2 SNEGSKA (reference sequence). This CDR3 is CSAPKIAGIDNEQYF. The DNA of the CDR3 is TGCAGTGCCCCAAAGATAGCGGGAATAGACAATGAGCAGTACTTC.

This clonotype was found many times. This chain connects TRBV29-1 to TRBJ2-1, with TRBD2 identical over 7 bases. With 1 base clipped from V and 9 bases from J, the junction kept 3 bases outside the gene matches. The CDR3 is made up of 12 amino acids. CDR1 is SQVTM and CDR2 is ANQGSEA in the germline V gene. CDR3 DNA: TGCAGCGTTGAAGGGACTAGTGGTGAGCAGTTCTTC. Protein product: CSVEGTSGEQFF.